The entry that follows covers one T cell receptor beta chain sequence. The target of this receptor is not known. The record has no base qualities; no much larger clone is one base away. RNA was extracted using the RNeasy kit, and about 0.5 to 1 ug of the RNA was reverse transcribed with random hexamers. The immunoSEQ multiplex PCR assay, covering 54 Vbeta and 13 Jbeta segments, was used to amplify TCR beta CDR3 regions. PCR amplification bias was corrected using a synthetic template baseline for primer optimization and computational correction. The published analysis was carried out like this. Reads were annotated to V, D and J genes according to IMGT and were analyzed with immunoSEQ Analyzer, with only productive sequences retained. Clonality was calculated as one minus the Shannon entropy normalized by log2 of the number of productive unique sequences. Public and private clones were assessed among the 100 most prevalent clones of each patient and control. Clones were defined as Susac-specific if absent from the healthy and MS cohorts, from roughly 1,100 published viral clones and from other ImmuneACCESS disease sequences. The raw public reads went through TCRdb reprocessing: fastp at Q25, MiXCR clone calling, in-frame beta chains kept. Rows merge per CDR3 protein into single entries with the most common DNA and genes. The V and J calls and clone size are TCRdb's, not the authors'. For this sample the table gives around 71,000 distinct CDR3 sequences, of which 95% to 96% were detected only once. In total, the top ten clones hold roughly 0.11% of the sample.

This specimen comes from a study of CD8 T cells in Susac syndrome (dated by TCRdb to about 2019). Study-wide context: Repertoire sequencing was used to test whether CD8+ T cell activation and differentiation in Susac syndrome was antigen driven.

Trimming costs V 6 bases and J 5 bases, and their ends lie 10 bases apart. In the germline V gene (reference sequence), CDR1 corresponds to SEHNR and CDR2 to FQNEAQ. From its cysteine to its phenylalanine, the CDR3 spans 12 amino acids. Just CDR3 DNA is preserved here, 36 bases in frame from base 1. High-throughput TCR beta sequencing profiled peripheral blood CD8+ and CD4+ T cells from healthy donors, Susac syndrome patients and multiple sclerosis patients. The multiple sclerosis controls were treatment-naive patients whose relapsing-remitting disease, either stable or active, fulfilled the revised McDonald criteria. Bulk CD8+ and CD4+ T cells were purified by magnetic negative isolation, whereas CD8+ TEMRA cells were enriched by FACS. Blood was collected in EDTA tubes and processed within 24 hours, with PBMCs isolated through density gradient centrifugation. PBMCs destined for TCR sequencing were cryopreserved in liquid nitrogen and later thawed in a 37 °C water bath. Purity of sorted or isolated CD4+, CD8+ and CD8+ TEMRA cells was at least 90%.

The investigation overall reported the following: The number of individuals in the TCR sequencing and HLA analysis was acknowledged as relatively small.

The sequencing sample was made of CD4+ T cells from PBMCs. This sequence uses TRBV7-9 and TRBJ2-5, with no confident D gene call. The receptor was derived from a human donor with multiple sclerosis. The DNA sequence is given as TGTGCCAGCAGAGACGGGTGGGAGACCCAGTACTTC. Its translation reads: CASRDGWETQYF. Where the CDR3 stops, the reference TRBV7-9 and TRBJ2-5 genes take over; the full variable domain is DTGVSQNPRHKITKRGQNVTFRCDPISEHNRLYWYRQTLGQGPEFLTYFQNEAQLEKSRLLSDRFSAERPKGSFSTLEIQRTEQGDSAMYLCASRDGWETQYFGPGTRLLVL.